The source of this TCR beta chain is a study of T cells after posttransplantation cyclophosphamide. The table lists this clone with a count of one. Germline and junction disagree at one end, which may indicate a read error. The same CDR3 also results from other DNA sequences found in this sample. Assay used: immunoSEQ multiplex PCR; TCRdb lists only in-frame clones, some missing. The sample has some 21,000 clones; approximately 98% are singletons. Germline CDR1 is LGHNA and CDR2 is YNFKEQ. The CDR3 totals 16 residues. The origin of this receptor is a man between 40 and 49 years old in good health, CMV-negative, and a related stem cell transplant donor. Sample: naive CD8+ T cells sorted from PBMCs. V usage is TRBV4-2 and J usage is TRBJ2-5, with D possibly TRBD2 on 5 matching bases. This chain's CDR3 is CASSQASATNQETQYF. The CDR3 coding sequence is TGTGCCAGCAGCCAAGCCTCCGCGACTAACCAGGAGACCCAGTACTTC.